Following are 20 T cell receptor beta chains from one sample sequenced in a study of T cell responses to AZD1222 COVID-19 vaccine (dated by TCRdb to about 2021). What this sample's time point label stands for: baseline before first vaccination. Libraries were made using the immunoSEQ multiplex PCR assay. TCRdb carries this immuneACCESS record with in-frame sequences only. Its versions omit some clonotypes, under half of them owing to an unresolved V gene in the studies checked, with the rest unexplained. Counted in this sample were about 170,000 clones; just under 95% of them appeared once. The top ten hold about 1.6% of the sample. The material sequenced was peripheral blood, taken on day 0 of AZD1222 vaccination. The receptors were gathered from an adult in good health.

The chain uses TRBV10-2 and TRBJ1-2, with a tentative D call TRBD1 (6 bases). Germline assignment: CDR1 WSHSY and CDR2 SAAADI. Trimming removed 3 bases at V and 3 bases at J, with 11 bases between. The CDR3 has 14 amino acids. CDR3 protein: CASSDPGVYYGYTF. CDR3 coding DNA: TGCGCCAGCAGTGATCCAGGGGTATACTATGGCTACACCTTC.

V and J are TRBV4-2 and TRBJ2-3, with D perhaps matching TRBD1 (6 bases). This CDR3 contains 16 residues. V lost 5 bases, J lost 3 bases, and 18 bases lay in between. The V gene's germline CDR1 is LGHNA and CDR2 YNFKEQ. The CDR3 here is CASSKNAQGRTDTQYF. DNA of the CDR3: TGTGCCAGCAGCAAAAACGCACAGGGCCGGACAGATACGCAGTATTTT.

The J gene is TRBJ2-7, the V gene TRBV7-8, with D unclear. Germline V gene lookup returns CDR1 SGHVS and CDR2 FQNEAQ. The CDR3 has 12 residues. Trimming cost V 5 bases and J 3 bases, with 8 bases left between them. This CDR3 is CASSRVLYEQYF. CDR3 DNA sequence: TGTGCCAGCAGCCGGGTCCTCTACGAGCAGTACTTC.

A few counts support this clone. The chain recombines TRBV19 with TRBJ2-1; D ambiguous. The germline gives CDR1 LNHDA, CDR2 SQIVND (reference sequence). The CDR3 loop spans 12 amino acids. Trimming shortened V by 3 bases and J by 4 bases, and 4 bases separated the two germline ends. In nucleotides, the CDR3 is TGTGCCAGTAGTATTTCGTACAATGAGCAGTTCTTC. Translated, it gives CASSISYNEQFF. The full variable domain, its missing parts supplied by reference TRBV19 and TRBJ2-1, is DGGITQSPKYLFRKEGQNVTLSCEQNLNHDAMYWYRQDPGQGLRLIYYSQIVNDFQKGDIAEGYSVSREKKESFPLTVTSAQKNPTAFYLCASSISYNEQFFGPGTRLTVL.

The V gene is TRBV18, the J gene TRBJ2-1; D is possibly TRBD2 (6 bases). The germline gives CDR1 KGHSH, CDR2 LQKENI. CDR3 length equals 16 residues. V lost 2 bases to trimming and J lost 2 bases, with 13 bases between them. Written as DNA, the CDR3 is TGTGCCAGCTCACCAATAGAGCGGGTCACCTACAATGAGCAGTTCTTC. Its translation is CASSPIERVTYNEQFF. The complete variable domain, with remaining parts taken from reference TRBV18 and TRBJ2-1, reads NAGVMQNPRHLVRRRGQEARLRCSPMKGHSHVYWYRQLPEEGLKFMVYLQKENIIDESGMPKERFSAEFPKEGPSILRIQQVVRGDSAAYFCASSPIERVTYNEQFFGPGTRLTVL.

This chain links TRBV2 with TRBJ1-1; D not certain. The CDR3 is 16 residues long. The ends were cut back, 7 bases at V and 3 bases at J, with 21 bases in the middle. Germline CDR1 is SNHLY and CDR2 is FYNNEI. CDR3 sequence: CASNTQPPGRDTEAFF. CDR3 nucleotides: TGTGCCAGCAACACCCAGCCCCCGGGTCGGGACACTGAAGCTTTCTTT.

The CDR3 DNA reads TGTGCCAGCACCAGCCGGACTAGCGGTACCTACGAGCAGTACTTC. This encodes CASTSRTSGTYEQYF. The rearrangement uses TRBV5-4 and TRBJ2-7; 10 bases agree with TRBD2. Germline assignment: CDR1 SGHNT and CDR2 YYREEE (reference sequence). The CDR3 contains 15 residues. V was pared by 6 bases and J by 2 bases, with 8 bases of the junction left unmatched.

This chain links TRBV4-3 with TRBJ2-4; 13 bases are a match to TRBD2. The J segment lost 6 bases and the V segment lost 0 bases, leaving 5 bases of the junction unmatched. The CDR3 is 17 residues long. Looked up from germline, CDR1 is LGHNA and CDR2 is YSLEER. The CDR3 coding sequence is TGCGCCAGCAGCCAAGAACTAGCGGGGGGGCGAGGAAACATTCAGTACTTC. This sequence encodes CASSQELAGGRGNIQYF.

The chain employs TRBV18 and TRBJ1-5; no reliable D call. V was shortened by 10 bases and J by 5 bases, with 18 bases between the two germline ends. The CDR3 runs to 14 residues. Germline V gene data show CDR1 as KGHSH and CDR2 as LQKENI. The CDR3 sequence is CATPLVGRDQPQHF. DNA for the CDR3: TGTGCCACCCCACTCGTTGGGCGCGATCAGCCCCAGCATTTT. The whole variable domain, remainder taken from reference TRBV18 and TRBJ1-5, is NAGVMQNPRHLVRRRGQEARLRCSPMKGHSHVYWYRQLPEEGLKFMVYLQKENIIDESGMPKERFSAEFPKEGPSILRIQQVVRGDSAAYFCATPLVGRDQPQHFGDGTRLSIL.

Here the CDR3 reads CATSPSGANTGELFF. The CDR3 bases are TGTGCCACCAGTCCGAGTGGAGCGAACACCGGGGAGCTGTTTTTT. The chain links TRBV24-1 to TRBJ2-2; D is ambiguous. Looked up from germline, CDR1 is KGHDR and CDR2 is SFDVKD. The CDR3 consists of 15 residues. V was clipped by 6 bases and J by 0 bases, with 10 bases between them.

This clone has a handful of counts. The V call is TRBV19, the J call TRBJ1-2; D is uncertain. V was pared by 7 bases and J by 1 base, with 13 bases between. The CDR3 contains 14 residues. Germline CDR1 and CDR2: LNHDA and SQIVND (reference sequence). The CDR3 loop reads CASTPLDINYGYTF. Written as DNA, the CDR3 is TGTGCCAGTACCCCCCTAGACATTAACTATGGCTACACCTTC.

The genes are TRBV18 and TRBJ2-3, with 7 nucleotides matching TRBD1. This CDR3 region has 16 residues. Trimming at V came to 4 bases and at J to 2 bases, leaving 9 bases not matched to a gene. CDR1 KGHSH and CDR2 LQKENI come from the germline V gene. The CDR3 DNA reads TGTGCCAGCTCACGATCCGGGACAGCCCCCACAGATACGCAGTATTTT. Translation: CASSRSGTAPTDTQYF.

The chain joins TRBV9 to TRBJ1-1, with a tentative D call TRBD1 (5 bases). This CDR3 has 13 residues. Germline V gene data show CDR1 as SGDLS and CDR2 as YYNGEE. The V gene lost 4 bases and the J gene lost 1 base, with 8 bases spanning the gap. In nucleotides, the CDR3 is TGTGCCAGCAGCTTCGGGGCGAACACTGAAGCTTTCTTT. Protein sequence: CASSFGANTEAFF.

CDR3 amino acids: CASSEVIIGATNEKLFF. The CDR3 bases are TGTGCCAGCAGTGAAGTTATTATCGGTGCAACTAATGAAAAACTGTTTTTT. The V and J genes are TRBV25-1 and TRBJ1-4; D not certain. The CDR3 loop spans 17 amino acids. V was shortened by 2 bases and J by 0 bases, with 13 bases between the two germline ends. CDR1 and CDR2 from the germline V gene are MGHDK and SYGVNS. Based on the CDR3 plus reference TRBV25-1 and TRBJ1-4, the full variable domain is EADIYQTPRYLVIGTGKKITLECSQTMGHDKMYWYQQDPGMELHLIHYSYGVNSTEKGDLSSESTVSRIRTEHFPLTLESARPSHTSQYLCASSEVIIGATNEKLFFGSGTQLSVL.

This clone was observed a single time. The V gene is TRBV2, the J gene TRBJ1-5, with no clear D. The CDR3 contains 17 residues. Trimming removed 6 bases from V and 0 bases from J, with 18 bases in between. The germline CDR1 and CDR2 sequences are SNHLY and FYNNEI. This CDR3 reads CASSPTPPAPSNQPQHF. For the CDR3, the DNA is TGTGCCAGCAGCCCTACCCCCCCCGCTCCTAGCAATCAGCCCCAGCATTTT. Based on the CDR3 plus reference TRBV2 and TRBJ1-5, the full variable domain is EPEVTQTPSHQVTQMGQEVILRCVPISNHLYFYWYRQILGQKVEFLVSFYNNEISEKSEIFDDQFSVERPDGSNFTLKIRSTKLEDSAMYFCASSPTPPAPSNQPQHFGDGTRLSIL.

The V call is TRBV7-9, the J call TRBJ1-1; no clear D gene. The CDR3 totals 13 residues. CDR1 is SEHNR and CDR2 is FQNEAQ in the germline V gene (reference sequence). The V end was cut by 5 bases, the J end by 1 base, with 8 bases between. CDR3 sequence reads: CASSPTSNTEAFF. CDR3 DNA: TGTGCCAGCAGCCCAACTTCGAACACTGAAGCTTTCTTT.

CDR3 DNA: TGCGCCAGCAGCTTGGGTGGAGCGGAAGGCTACACCTTC. This encodes CASSLGGAEGYTF. V gene TRBV5-1 combines with J gene TRBJ1-2, with D uncertain. The CDR3 is 13 amino acids. The V end lost 0 bases, the J end lost 8 bases, and 11 bases lay between the germline ends. CDR1 SGHRS and CDR2 YFSETQ come from the germline V gene.

The rearrangement links TRBV6-4 to TRBJ1-1, with D possibly TRBD1 on 5 matching bases. This CDR3 comprises 15 residues. V shed 6 bases and J shed 1 base, with 15 bases lying between them. Germline assignment: CDR1 MRHNA and CDR2 SNTAGT. CDR3 sequence (DNA): TGTGCCAGCAGACTATCCCCCGGGGCGAACACTGAAGCTTTCTTT. Translation: CASRLSPGANTEAFF.

The V gene is TRBV6-5, the J gene TRBJ2-7, with D possibly being TRBD1 or TRBD2 (6 bases each). Deletions cut 0 bases from V and 3 bases from J, with 12 bases between. The CDR3 spans 15 residues. The germline CDR1 and CDR2 sequences are MNHEY and SVGAGI. CDR3 coding DNA: TGTGCCAGCAGTTACTCGGGGGGCAGTCTCTACGAGCAGTACTTC. Encoded protein: CASSYSGGSLYEQYF.

This chain connects TRBV5-1 to TRBJ2-4; tentative D call: TRBD2 (5 bases). V lost 4 bases to trimming and J lost 6 bases, with 23 bases between them. The CDR3 is 17 amino acids. CDR1 SGHRS and CDR2 YFSETQ come from the germline V gene. CDR3 DNA: TGCGCCAGCAGCACCCGCCGGTTAAAGCCGGGATTAAACATTCAGTACTTC. Protein sequence: CASSTRRLKPGLNIQYF. The full variable domain, in which reference TRBV5-1 and TRBJ2-4 provide the parts outside the CDR3, is KAGVTQTPRYLIKTRGQQVTLSCSPISGHRSVSWYQQTPGQGLQFLFEYFSETQRNKGNFPGRFSGRQFSNSRSEMNVSTLELGDSALYLCASSTRRLKPGLNIQYFGAGTRLSVL.